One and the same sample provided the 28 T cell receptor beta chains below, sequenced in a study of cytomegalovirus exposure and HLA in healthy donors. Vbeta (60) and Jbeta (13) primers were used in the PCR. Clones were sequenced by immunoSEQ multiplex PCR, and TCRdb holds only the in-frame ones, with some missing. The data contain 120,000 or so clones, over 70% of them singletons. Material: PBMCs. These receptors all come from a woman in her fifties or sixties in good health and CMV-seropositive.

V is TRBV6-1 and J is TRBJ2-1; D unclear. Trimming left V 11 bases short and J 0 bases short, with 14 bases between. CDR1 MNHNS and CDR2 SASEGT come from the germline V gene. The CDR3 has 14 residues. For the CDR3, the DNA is TGTGCCCTGGTCCCCGGCGGCTCCTACAATGAGCAGTTCTTC. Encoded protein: CALVPGGSYNEQFF.

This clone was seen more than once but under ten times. CDR3: CASSVGRGTDTQYF. The CDR3 region has the DNA TGTGCCAGCAGTGTAGGCAGGGGAACAGATACGCAGTATTTT. V usage is TRBV2 and J usage is TRBJ2-3; D perhaps matches TRBD1 (6 bases). There are 14 residues in the CDR3. The ends were cut back, 4 bases at V and 3 bases at J, with 11 bases in the middle. Germline CDR1 reads SNHLY; CDR2 reads FYNNEI.

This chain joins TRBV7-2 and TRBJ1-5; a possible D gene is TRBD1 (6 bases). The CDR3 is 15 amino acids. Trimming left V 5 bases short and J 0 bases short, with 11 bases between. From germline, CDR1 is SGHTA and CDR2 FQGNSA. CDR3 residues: CASSRGGTSNQPQHF. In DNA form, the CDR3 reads TGTGCCAGCAGCCGCGGGGGCACTAGCAATCAGCCCCAGCATTTT.

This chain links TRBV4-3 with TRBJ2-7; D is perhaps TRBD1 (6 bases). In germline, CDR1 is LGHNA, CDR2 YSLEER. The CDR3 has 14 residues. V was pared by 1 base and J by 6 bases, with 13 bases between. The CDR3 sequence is CASSQGHRDSEQYF. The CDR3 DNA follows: TGCGCCAGCAGCCAAGGTCACAGGGATAGCGAGCAGTACTTC.

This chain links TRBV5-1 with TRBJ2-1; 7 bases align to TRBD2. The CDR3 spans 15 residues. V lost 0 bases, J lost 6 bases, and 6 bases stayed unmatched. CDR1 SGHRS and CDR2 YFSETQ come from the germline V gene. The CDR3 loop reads CASSLAGRALNEQFF. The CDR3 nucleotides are TGCGCCAGCAGCTTGGCGGGGAGGGCCCTCAATGAGCAGTTCTTC.

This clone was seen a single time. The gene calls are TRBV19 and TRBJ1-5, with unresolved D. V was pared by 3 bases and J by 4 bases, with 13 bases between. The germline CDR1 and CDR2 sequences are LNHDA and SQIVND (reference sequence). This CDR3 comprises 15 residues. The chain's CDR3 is CASSITPGSNQPQHF. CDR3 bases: TGTGCCAGTAGTATTACGCCAGGCTCTAATCAGCCCCAGCATTTT.

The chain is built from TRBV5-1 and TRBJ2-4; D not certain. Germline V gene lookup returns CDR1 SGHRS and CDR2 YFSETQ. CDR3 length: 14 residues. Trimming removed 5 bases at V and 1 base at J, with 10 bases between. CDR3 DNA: TGCGCCAGCAGTAGCAGTTCGGCCAAAAACATTCAGTACTTC. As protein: CASSSSSAKNIQYF.

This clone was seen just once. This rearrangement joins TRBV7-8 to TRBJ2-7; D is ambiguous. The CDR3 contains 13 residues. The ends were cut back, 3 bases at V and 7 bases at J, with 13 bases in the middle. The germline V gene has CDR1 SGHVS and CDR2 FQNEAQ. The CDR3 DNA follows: TGTGCCAGCAGCTTGACTGTTCTCCGGGAGCAGTACTTC. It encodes CASSLTVLREQYF.

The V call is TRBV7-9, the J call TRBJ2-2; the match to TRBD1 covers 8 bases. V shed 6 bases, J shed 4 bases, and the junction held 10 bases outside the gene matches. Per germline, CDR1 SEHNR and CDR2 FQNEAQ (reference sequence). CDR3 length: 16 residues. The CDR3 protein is CASRGTGARSTGELFF. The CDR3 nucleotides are TGTGCCAGCAGGGGGACAGGCGCTAGATCCACCGGGGAGCTGTTTTTT.

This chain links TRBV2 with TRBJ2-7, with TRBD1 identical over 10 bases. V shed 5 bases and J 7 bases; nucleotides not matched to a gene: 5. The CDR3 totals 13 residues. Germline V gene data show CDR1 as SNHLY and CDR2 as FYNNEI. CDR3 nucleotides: TGTGCCAGCAGTCGACAGGGGGCGGGGGAGCAGTACTTC. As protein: CASSRQGAGEQYF.

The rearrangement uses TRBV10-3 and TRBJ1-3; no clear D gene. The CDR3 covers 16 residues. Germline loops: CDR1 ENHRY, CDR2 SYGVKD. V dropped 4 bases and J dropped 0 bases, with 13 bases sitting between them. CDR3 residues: CAISGGRGGSGNTIYF. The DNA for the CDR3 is TGTGCCATCAGTGGTGGTCGAGGCGGCTCTGGAAACACCATATATTTT.

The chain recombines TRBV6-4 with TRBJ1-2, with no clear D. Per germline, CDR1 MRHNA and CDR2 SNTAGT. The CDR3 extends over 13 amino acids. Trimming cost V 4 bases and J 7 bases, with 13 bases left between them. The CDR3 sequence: CASSATGMGGYTF. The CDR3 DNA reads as TGTGCCAGCAGTGCTACCGGGATGGGTGGCTACACCTTC.

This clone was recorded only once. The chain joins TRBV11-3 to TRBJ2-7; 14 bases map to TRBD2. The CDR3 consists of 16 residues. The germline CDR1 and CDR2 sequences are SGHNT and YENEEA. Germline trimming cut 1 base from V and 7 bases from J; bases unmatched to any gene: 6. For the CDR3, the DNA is TGTGCCAGCAGCTTAGGCGGGACTAGCGGGAGTAGAGAGCAGTACTTC. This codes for CASSLGGTSGSREQYF.

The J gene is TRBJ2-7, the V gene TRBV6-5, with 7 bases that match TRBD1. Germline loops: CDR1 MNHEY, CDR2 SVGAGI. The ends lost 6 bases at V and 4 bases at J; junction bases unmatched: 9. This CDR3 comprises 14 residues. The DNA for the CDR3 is TGTGCCAGCAGACTAAGACAGGGAACGTACGAGCAGTACTTC. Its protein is CASRLRQGTYEQYF.

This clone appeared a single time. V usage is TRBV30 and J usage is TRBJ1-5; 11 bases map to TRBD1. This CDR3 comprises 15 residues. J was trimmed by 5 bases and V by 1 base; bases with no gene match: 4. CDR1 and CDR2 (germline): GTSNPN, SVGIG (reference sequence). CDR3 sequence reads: CAWSAGTGGYQPQHF. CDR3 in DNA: TGTGCCTGGAGTGCCGGGACAGGGGGTTATCAGCCCCAGCATTTT.

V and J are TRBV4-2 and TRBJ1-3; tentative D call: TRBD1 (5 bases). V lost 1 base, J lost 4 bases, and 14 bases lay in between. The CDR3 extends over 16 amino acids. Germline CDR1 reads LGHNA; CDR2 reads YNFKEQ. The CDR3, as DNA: TGTGCCAGCAGCCAAGTTATCGGGGGTGACGGAAACACCATATATTTT. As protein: CASSQVIGGDGNTIYF.

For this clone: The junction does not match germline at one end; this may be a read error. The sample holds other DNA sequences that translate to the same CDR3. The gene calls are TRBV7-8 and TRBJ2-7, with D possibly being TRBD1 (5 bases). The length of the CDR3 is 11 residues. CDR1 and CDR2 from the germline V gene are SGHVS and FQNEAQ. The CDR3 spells CASSWGDEQYF. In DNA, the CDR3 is TGTGCCAGCAGCTGGGGCGACGAGCAGTATTTC.

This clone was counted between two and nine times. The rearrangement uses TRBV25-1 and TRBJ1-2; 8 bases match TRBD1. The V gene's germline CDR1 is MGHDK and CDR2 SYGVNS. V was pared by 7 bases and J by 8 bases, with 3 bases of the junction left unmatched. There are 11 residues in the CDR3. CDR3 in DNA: TGTGCCAGCACACAGGGGGGAGGCTACACCTTC. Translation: CASTQGGGYTF.

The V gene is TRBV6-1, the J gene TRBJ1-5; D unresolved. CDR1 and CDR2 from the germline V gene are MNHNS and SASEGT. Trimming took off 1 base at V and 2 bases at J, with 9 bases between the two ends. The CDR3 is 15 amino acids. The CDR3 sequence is CASSEVGWGNQPQHF. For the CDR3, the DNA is TGTGCCAGCAGTGAAGTGGGCTGGGGCAATCAGCCCCAGCATTTT.

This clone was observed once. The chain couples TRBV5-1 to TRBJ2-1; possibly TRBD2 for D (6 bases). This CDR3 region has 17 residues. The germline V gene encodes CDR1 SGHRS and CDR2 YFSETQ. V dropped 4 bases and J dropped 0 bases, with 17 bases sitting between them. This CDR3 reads CASSEGLLNPSYNEQFF. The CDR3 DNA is TGCGCCAGCAGCGAGGGACTTCTCAATCCCTCCTACAATGAGCAGTTCTTC.

CDR3 protein: CASSMTGLYRQTQYF. CDR3 in DNA: TGTGCCAGCAGCATGACGGGACTTTACCGCCAGACCCAGTACTTC. This chain links TRBV13 with TRBJ2-5, with D possibly TRBD2 on 6 matching bases. This CDR3 comprises 15 residues. Looked up from germline, CDR1 is PRHDT and CDR2 is FYEKMQ (reference sequence). The V end lost 5 bases, the J end lost 6 bases, and 19 bases lay between the germline ends.

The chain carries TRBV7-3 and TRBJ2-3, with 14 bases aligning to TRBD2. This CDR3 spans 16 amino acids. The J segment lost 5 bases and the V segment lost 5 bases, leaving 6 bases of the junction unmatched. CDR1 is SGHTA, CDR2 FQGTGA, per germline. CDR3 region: CASSAGLAGVRDTQYF. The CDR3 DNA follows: TGTGCCAGCAGCGCGGGACTAGCGGGAGTTCGAGATACGCAGTATTTT.

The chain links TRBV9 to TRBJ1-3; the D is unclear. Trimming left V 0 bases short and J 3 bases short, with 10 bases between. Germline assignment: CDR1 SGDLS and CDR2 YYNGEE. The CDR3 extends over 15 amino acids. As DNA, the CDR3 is TGTGCCAGCAGCGTAGGAGGGCAGAGTGGAAACACCATATATTTT. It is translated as CASSVGGQSGNTIYF.

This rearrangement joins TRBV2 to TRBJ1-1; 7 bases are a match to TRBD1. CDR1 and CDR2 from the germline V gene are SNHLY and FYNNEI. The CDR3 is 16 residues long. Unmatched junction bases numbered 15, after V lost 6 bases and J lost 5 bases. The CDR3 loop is CASRPGTEGLWTEAFF. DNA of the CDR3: TGTGCCAGCAGGCCCGGGACAGAGGGATTGTGGACTGAAGCTTTCTTT. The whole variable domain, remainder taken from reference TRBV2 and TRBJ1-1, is EPEVTQTPSHQVTQMGQEVILRCVPISNHLYFYWYRQILGQKVEFLVSFYNNEISEKSEIFDDQFSVERPDGSNFTLKIRSTKLEDSAMYFCASRPGTEGLWTEAFFGQGTRLTVV.

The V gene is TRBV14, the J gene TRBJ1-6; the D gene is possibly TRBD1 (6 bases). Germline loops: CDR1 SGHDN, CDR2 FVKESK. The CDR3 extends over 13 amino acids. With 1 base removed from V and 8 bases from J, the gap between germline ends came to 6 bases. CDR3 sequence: CASSQAGDSPLHF. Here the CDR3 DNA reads TGTGCCAGCAGCCAAGCAGGGGATTCACCCCTCCACTTT.

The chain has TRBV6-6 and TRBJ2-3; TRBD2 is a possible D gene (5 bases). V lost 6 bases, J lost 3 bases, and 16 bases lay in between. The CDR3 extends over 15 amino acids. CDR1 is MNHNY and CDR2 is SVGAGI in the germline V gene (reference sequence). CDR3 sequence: CASRDGLGLTDTQYF. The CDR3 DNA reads TGTGCCAGCAGGGACGGACTTGGGCTTACAGATACGCAGTATTTT.

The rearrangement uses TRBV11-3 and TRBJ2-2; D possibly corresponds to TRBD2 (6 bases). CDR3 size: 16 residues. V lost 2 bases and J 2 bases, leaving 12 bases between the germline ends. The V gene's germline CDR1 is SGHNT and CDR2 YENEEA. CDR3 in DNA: TGTGCCAGCAGCTTATTTGGAGGGCCCAACACCGGGGAGCTGTTTTTT. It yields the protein CASSLFGGPNTGELFF.

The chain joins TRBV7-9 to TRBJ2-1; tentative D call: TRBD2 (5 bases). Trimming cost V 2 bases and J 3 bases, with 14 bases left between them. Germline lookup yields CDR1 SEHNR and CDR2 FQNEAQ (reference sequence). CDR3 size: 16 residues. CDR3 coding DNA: TGTGCCAGCAGCTTAATAGCGCATTCGGGCTACAATGAGCAGTTCTTC. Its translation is CASSLIAHSGYNEQFF.